The 30 T cell receptor beta chains given below trace back to one sample, sequenced in a study of T cells expressing NK-cell markers. With the 5' RACE reads reprocessed, TCRdb shows one record per CDR3 protein and no DNA. The sample features hundreds of thousands of distinct CDR3 sequences, with approximately 6.8% in its top ten. The sequenced material came from blood T cells: a sorted CD56 or NKG2C T cell subset, CD4+ or CD8+ T cells, or bulk PBMC T cells (not recorded which). The receptors here all came from a woman between 18 and 70 years old in good health.

CDR3 loop: CAWSVRSGTYNEQFF. The genes are TRBV30 and TRBJ2-1; TCRdb returns TRBD2, unconfirmable since there is no DNA. The germline CDR1 and CDR2 sequences are GTSNPN and SVGIG (reference sequence). The CDR3 has 15 residues. Full variable domain (rest looked up from reference TRBV30 and TRBJ2-1): SQTIHQWPATLVQPVGSPLSLECTVEGTSNPNLYWYRQAAGRGLQLLFYSVGIGQISSEVPQNLSASRPQDRQFILSSKKLLLSDSGFYLCAWSVRSGTYNEQFFGPGTRLTVL.

The chain recombines TRBV10-3 with TRBJ1-2; TCRdb's D call, TRBD1, is unchecked because there is no DNA. Germline V CDR1 and CDR2: ENHRY, SYGVKD. The CDR3 length is 12 residues. CDR3 region: CAIGLTDYGYTF.

CDR3 loop: CASSPGFGSISPSGANVLTF. The rearrangement uses TRBV4-3 and TRBJ2-6; TCRdb proposes TRBD2, but this gene call is untestable without DNA. The CDR3 is 20 amino acids. Germline CDR1 is LGHNA and CDR2 is YSLEER.

The chain couples TRBV6-5 to TRBJ2-4; absent DNA, TCRdb's TRBD1 call cannot be checked. The CDR3 extends over 19 amino acids. The germline V gene encodes CDR1 MNHEY and CDR2 SVGAGI. This chain's CDR3 is CASSYSGGQGVLAKNIQYF.

The chain is built from TRBV29-1 and TRBJ2-7; there is no DNA to check the TCRdb D call of TRBD1. CDR1 and CDR2 from the germline V gene are SQVTM and ANQGSEA. The CDR3 extends over 16 amino acids. CDR3 residues: CSVDPTGTGGPYEQYF.

The rearrangement uses TRBV20-1 and TRBJ2-4; no DNA is available, so the TRBD2 call from TCRdb remains unchecked. This CDR3 has 14 residues. Germline lookup yields CDR1 DFQATT and CDR2 SNEGSKA (reference sequence). Here the CDR3 reads CSAITSGRANIQYF.

The V and J genes are TRBV7-2 and TRBJ2-3. Germline CDR1 and CDR2: SGHTA and FQGNSA. The CDR3 loop spans 12 amino acids. CDR3 protein: CASSFMDRTQYF.

The V call is TRBV6-1, the J call TRBJ2-2; TCRdb reports TRBD1, a call that lacks DNA to check it against. Germline V gene data show CDR1 as MNHNS and CDR2 as SASEGT. This CDR3 is built from 16 residues. CDR3 sequence: CASSPGTGLFSGELFF.

The chain carries TRBV5-1 and TRBJ2-1; TCRdb's assignment of TRBD2 cannot be checked, as there is no DNA. This CDR3 has 16 amino acids. The germline gives CDR1 SGHRS, CDR2 YFSETQ. CDR3 amino acids: CASSLFAGESYNEQFF.

V is TRBV4-1 and J is TRBJ1-5; lacking DNA, the TRBD1 call made by TCRdb goes unchecked. This CDR3 spans 16 amino acids. In germline, CDR1 is MGHRA, CDR2 YSYEKL. The CDR3 spells CASRPSTGFGNQPQHF.

The gene calls are TRBV5-1 and TRBJ2-1. Germline V lookup: CDR1 SGHRS, CDR2 YFSETQ. This CDR3 comprises 13 residues. CDR3 region: CASSLGSGYEQFF.

The V gene is TRBV6-5, the J gene TRBJ2-2. The CDR3 contains 12 residues. CDR1 and CDR2 (germline): MNHEY, SVGAGI. The CDR3 reads CASTRGTGELFF.

This chain joins TRBV4-3 and TRBJ1-6. The germline V gene has CDR1 LGHNA and CDR2 YSLEER. The CDR3 consists of 15 residues. CDR3 sequence reads: CASSQGQGPNSPLHF.

The rearrangement joins TRBV7-2 to TRBJ2-5; TCRdb calls TRBD2, which cannot be checked without DNA. The CDR3 is made up of 14 amino acids. The germline V gene has CDR1 SGHTA and CDR2 FQGNSA. CDR3 loop: CASRPGTSKETQYF.

The chain uses TRBV5-1 and TRBJ2-5. The CDR3 sequence is 14 residues long. The germline V gene has CDR1 SGHRS and CDR2 YFSETQ. The CDR3: CASSSGTPLETQYF.

This chain's CDR3 is CASSLQGYQPQHF. The chain is built from TRBV7-2 and TRBJ1-5; TCRdb indicates TRBD1, and absent DNA this call remains unverified. The germline V gene encodes CDR1 SGHTA and CDR2 FQGNSA. CDR3 length: 13 amino acids.

This chain links TRBV5-6 with TRBJ1-4; TCRdb's D call of TRBD1 is untestable without DNA. CDR3 length: 14 residues. Germline CDR1 is SGHDT and CDR2 is YYEEEE. The CDR3 is CASSPGTWVEKLFF.

CDR3 protein: CASSPRARTNTGELFF. The gene calls are TRBV6-2 or TRBV6-3 and TRBJ2-2; TCRdb proposes TRBD1, but this gene call is untestable without DNA. The CDR3 has 16 residues. Germline V gives CDR1 MNHEY, CDR2 SVGEGT.

This chain joins TRBV19 and TRBJ2-7; TCRdb's D call of TRBD2 is untestable without DNA. CDR1 LNHDA and CDR2 SQIVND come from the germline V gene (reference sequence). The CDR3 spans 13 residues. CDR3 protein: CASSRTRAYEQYF.

This rearrangement joins TRBV7-9 to TRBJ2-5; the TRBD2 assignment by TCRdb is unverifiable without DNA. The CDR3 totals 15 residues. Germline values: CDR1 SEHNR, CDR2 FQNEAQ (reference sequence). The CDR3 sequence: CASSLVLAGRETQYF.

V gene TRBV15 combines with J gene TRBJ2-3; absent DNA, TCRdb's TRBD1 call cannot be checked. Per germline, CDR1 LNHNV and CDR2 YYDKDF (reference sequence). This CDR3 spans 17 amino acids. Here the CDR3 reads CATRATRAPFRTDTQYF.

The chain combines TRBV19 with TRBJ1-1; TCRdb outputs TRBD1, but without DNA this stays unchecked. Germline V lookup: CDR1 LNHDA, CDR2 SQIVND (reference sequence). This CDR3 is built from 15 residues. CDR3 residues: CASKKRETGGPEAFF.

The CDR3 sequence: CASSAPRLAGRRETQYF. The chain uses TRBV19 and TRBJ2-5; TCRdb's D call, TRBD2, is unchecked because there is no DNA. This CDR3 has 17 amino acids. Germline V gives CDR1 LNHDA, CDR2 SQIVND (reference sequence).

V gene TRBV7-9 combines with J gene TRBJ2-5; there is no DNA to check the TCRdb D call of TRBD1. The CDR3 covers 14 residues. Germline V gene lookup returns CDR1 SEHNR and CDR2 FQNEAQ (reference sequence). This CDR3 is CASSFGQGVETQYF.

The CDR3 sequence is CASSPGGLETEAFF. This chain joins TRBV5-1 and TRBJ1-1; TCRdb's assignment of TRBD1 cannot be checked, as there is no DNA. Germline CDR1 and CDR2: SGHRS and YFSETQ. The CDR3 has 14 amino acids.

The chain couples TRBV12-3 or TRBV12-4 to TRBJ2-3; absent DNA, TCRdb's TRBD1 call cannot be checked. This CDR3 is 13 amino acids long. The CDR3: CASTPYRSDTQYF.

The rearrangement joins TRBV5-1 to TRBJ2-7. Germline V gives CDR1 SGHRS, CDR2 YFSETQ. This CDR3 region has 13 residues. The CDR3 sequence is CASSSFDPHEQYF.

The chain joins TRBV4-3 to TRBJ1-2; TCRdb's D call of TRBD1 is untestable without DNA. The CDR3 loop spans 14 amino acids. CDR1 LGHNA and CDR2 YSLEER come from the germline V gene. The CDR3 loop reads CASSYSGQNYGYTF.

The CDR3 loop reads CASSLWGSSYNEQFF. The rearrangement uses TRBV28 and TRBJ2-1. Germline V lookup: CDR1 MDHEN, CDR2 SYDVKM. The CDR3 has 15 amino acids.

J is TRBJ2-2 and V is TRBV20-1; TCRdb returns TRBD1, unconfirmable since there is no DNA. CDR1 DFQATT and CDR2 SNEGSKA come from the germline V gene (reference sequence). The CDR3 spans 14 residues. CDR3 sequence: CSARAGTGPGELFF.